This TCR beta chain comes out of a study of CD8 T cells in Susac syndrome. Sequencing of TCR beta was undertaken in CD8+ and CD4+ T cells derived from blood. Trimming took 1 base from V and 2 from J; bases not matched to a gene: 3. This CDR3 comprises 14 residues. Looked up from germline, CDR1 is SGHNT and CDR2 is YYREEE (reference sequence). After extraction with the RNeasy kit, roughly 0.45 to 1 ug of the RNA was reverse transcribed using random hexamers. MiXCR, applied by TCRdb to the immunoSEQ multiplex PCR reads, yields one record per CDR3 protein. The sample includes approximately 300,000 distinct CDR3 sequences, 65% to 90% of them seen just once.

The sequencing input was CD8+ T cells from PBMCs. The genes are TRBV5-4 and TRBJ2-7; TRBD1 aligns across 7 bases. This receptor was identified in a human donor with multiple sclerosis. CDR3 nucleotides: TGTGCCAGCAGCTTGTGGGGACAGACCTACGAGCAGTACTTC. It yields the protein CASSLWGQTYEQYF.